The present entry profiles one T cell receptor (beta chain) with its context. This specimen belongs to a study of blood T cell repertoires in COVID-19. As for the study in general: The study drew acute and convalescent COVID-19 samples from the United States, Italy and Spain. The analysed material was cDNA or gDNA that came from T cells, B-cell-depleted T cells, or PBMCs.

V dropped 3 bases and J dropped 4 bases, with 10 bases sitting between them. The germline gives CDR1 SGHNT, CDR2 YENEEA. There are 14 residues in the CDR3. In the original processing: Amplification from reference gene primers served as the basis for estimated nucleated cell counts. The repertoire was sequenced with immunoSEQ multiplex PCR; TCRdb's copy has only in-frame clones and lacks some. V and J calls plus clone size are reproduced from that table; the DNA served to infer D and trimming. There are around 150,000 clones in the sample; over 65% occur only once, and less than 9.5% lies in the top ten.

This TCR came from a man in his sixties with acute or convalescent COVID-19. The sample comprised peripheral blood. The gene calls are TRBV11-3 and TRBJ2-1; D is uncertain. The CDR3 nucleotides are TGTGCCAGCAGCTTGAACAGCTATTACAATGAGCAGTTCTTC. Translated, it gives CASSLNSYYNEQFF. The entire variable domain, with the rest obtained from reference TRBV11-3 and TRBJ2-1, is as follows: EAGVVQSPRYKIIEKKQPVAFWCNPISGHNTLYWYLQNLGQGPELLIRYENEEAVDDSQLPKDRFSAERLKGVDSTLKIQPAELGDSAVYLCASSLNSYYNEQFFGPGTRLTVL.